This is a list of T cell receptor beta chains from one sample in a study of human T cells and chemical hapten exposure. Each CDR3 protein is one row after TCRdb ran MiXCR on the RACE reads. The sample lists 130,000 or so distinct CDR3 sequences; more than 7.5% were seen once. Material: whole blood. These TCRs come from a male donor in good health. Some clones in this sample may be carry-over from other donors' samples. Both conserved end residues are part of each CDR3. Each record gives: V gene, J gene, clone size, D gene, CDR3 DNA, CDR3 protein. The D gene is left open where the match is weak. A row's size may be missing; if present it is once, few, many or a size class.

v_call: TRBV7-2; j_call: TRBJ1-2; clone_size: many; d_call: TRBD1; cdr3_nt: TGTGCCAGCAGCCCACGCACAGGGGCGTACTATGGCTACACCTTC; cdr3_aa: CASSPRTGAYYGYTF
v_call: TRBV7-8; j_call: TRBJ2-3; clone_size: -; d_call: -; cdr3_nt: TGTGCCAGCAGCTTAATCAAGGACAGAGGATTTGCAGATACGCAGTATTTT; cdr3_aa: CASSLIKDRGFADTQYF
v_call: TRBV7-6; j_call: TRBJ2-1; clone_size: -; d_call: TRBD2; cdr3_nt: TGTGCCAGCACCCTTAGTCGGGGGGAGAATGAGCAGTTCTTC; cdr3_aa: CASTLSRGENEQFF
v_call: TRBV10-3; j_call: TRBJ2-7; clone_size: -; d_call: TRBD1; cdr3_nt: TGTGCCACCCGGGACAGGGCCGAAGACGAGCAGTACTTC; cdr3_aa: CATRDRAEDEQYF
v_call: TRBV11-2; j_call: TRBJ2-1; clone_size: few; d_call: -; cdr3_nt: TGTGCCAGCAGCTTAGACCGACTTACGGGCCAAGCGTTCTTC; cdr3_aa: CASSLDRLTGQAFF
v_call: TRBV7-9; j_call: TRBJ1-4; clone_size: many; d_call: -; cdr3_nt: TGTGCCAGCAGCTTAGAAGCAAAGAATGAAAAACTGTTTTTT; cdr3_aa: CASSLEAKNEKLFF
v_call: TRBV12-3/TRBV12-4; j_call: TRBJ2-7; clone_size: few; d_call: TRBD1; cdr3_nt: TGTGCCAGCAGTCCAGTGGAACAGGGGATGGTATGGAGCTCCTACGAGCAGTACTTC; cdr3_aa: CASSPVEQGMVWSSYEQYF
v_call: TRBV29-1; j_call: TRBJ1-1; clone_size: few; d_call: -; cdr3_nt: TGCAGCGTTTCTCATGCGAGGAACACTGAAGCTTTCTTT; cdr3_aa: CSVSHARNTEAFF
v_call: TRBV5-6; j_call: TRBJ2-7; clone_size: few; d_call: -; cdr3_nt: TGTGCCAGCAGCTTGGGAGGGGTCGAGCAGTACTTC; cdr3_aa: CASSLGGVEQYF
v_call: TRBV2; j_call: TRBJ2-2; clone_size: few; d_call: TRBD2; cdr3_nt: TGTGCCAGCAGTCGGACTAGCGGAGGGGTAAACACCGGGGAGCTGTTTTTT; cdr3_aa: CASSRTSGGVNTGELFF
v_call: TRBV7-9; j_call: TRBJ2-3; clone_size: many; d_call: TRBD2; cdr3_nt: TGTGCCAGCAGCTTCCGGGGGGGCACAGATACGCAGTATTTT; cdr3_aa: CASSFRGGTDTQYF
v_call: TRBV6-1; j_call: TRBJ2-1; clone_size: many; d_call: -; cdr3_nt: TGTGCCAGCAGTGAAAGGGGGGACTCCTACAATGAGCAGTTCTTC; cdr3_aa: CASSERGDSYNEQFF
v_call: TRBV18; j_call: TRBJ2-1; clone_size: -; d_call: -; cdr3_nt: TGTGCCAGCTCACCGGTAGGGAATAGCTACAATGAGCAGTTCTTC; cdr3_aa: CASSPVGNSYNEQFF
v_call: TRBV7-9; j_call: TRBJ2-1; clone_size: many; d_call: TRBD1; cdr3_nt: TGTGCCAGCAGTCCTCGTCGGGACAGGGGGCCACCCTCCTACAATGAGCAGTTCTTC; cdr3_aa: CASSPRRDRGPPSYNEQFF
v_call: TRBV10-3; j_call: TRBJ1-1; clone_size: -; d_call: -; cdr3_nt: TGTGCCATCAGTGGCAACACTGAAGCTTTCTTT; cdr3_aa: CAISGNTEAFF
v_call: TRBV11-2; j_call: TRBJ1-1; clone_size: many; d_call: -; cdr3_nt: TGTGCCAGCTTTCCATTTACTGGGTACACTGAAGCTTTCTTT; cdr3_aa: CASFPFTGYTEAFF
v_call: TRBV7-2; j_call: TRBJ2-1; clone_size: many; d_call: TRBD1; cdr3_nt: TGTGCCAGCAGCCCAAAACAGGGGTCCTACAATGAGCAGTTCTTC; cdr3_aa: CASSPKQGSYNEQFF
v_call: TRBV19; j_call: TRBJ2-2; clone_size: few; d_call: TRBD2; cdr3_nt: TGTGCCAGTAGCGAAGCGGCGGGAGGGCCGACCGGGGAGCTGTTTTTT; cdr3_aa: CASSEAAGGPTGELFF
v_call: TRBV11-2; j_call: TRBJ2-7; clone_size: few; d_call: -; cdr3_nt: TGTGCCAGCAGCTTAGATATGGGCAGGTCCTACGAGCAGTACTTC; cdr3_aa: CASSLDMGRSYEQYF
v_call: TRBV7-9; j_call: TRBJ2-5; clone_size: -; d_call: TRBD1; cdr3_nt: TGTGCCGGCAGCTCCTCCGGGACAGGGGGAGAGACCCAGTACTTC; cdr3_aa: CAGSSSGTGGETQYF
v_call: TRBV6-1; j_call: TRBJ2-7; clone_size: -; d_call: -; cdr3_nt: TGTGCCAGCAGTGAAGGACCGGGACACCCCTACGAGCAGTACTTC; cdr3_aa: CASSEGPGHPYEQYF
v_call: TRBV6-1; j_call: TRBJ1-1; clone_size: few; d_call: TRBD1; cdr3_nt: TGTGCCAGCAGTGTACAGGGGGCTGGCACTGAAGCTTTCTTT; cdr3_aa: CASSVQGAGTEAFF
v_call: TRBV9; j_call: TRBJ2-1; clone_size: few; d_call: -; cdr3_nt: TGTGCCAGCAGCGTAGGAGGGGGGGACCCCTCGGGAAATGAGCAGTTCTTC; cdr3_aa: CASSVGGGDPSGNEQFF
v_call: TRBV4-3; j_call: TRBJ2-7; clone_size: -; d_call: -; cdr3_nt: TGCGCCAGCAGCCCTCAGGTGCTCGGGGACGAGCAGTACTTC; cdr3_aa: CASSPQVLGDEQYF
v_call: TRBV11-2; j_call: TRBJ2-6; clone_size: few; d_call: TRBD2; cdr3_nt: TGTGCCAGCAGCTACGGGACTACCTACTCTGGGGCCAACGTCCTGACTTTC; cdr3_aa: CASSYGTTYSGANVLTF
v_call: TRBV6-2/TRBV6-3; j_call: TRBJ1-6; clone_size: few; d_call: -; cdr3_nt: TGTGCCAGCAGTTACGAGGGGCGAAGGTCACCCCTCCACTTT; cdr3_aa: CASSYEGRRSPLHF
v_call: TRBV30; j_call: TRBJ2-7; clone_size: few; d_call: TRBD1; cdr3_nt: TGTGCCTGGAGTGAGGGACAGGGCTACGAGCAGTACTTC; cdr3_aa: CAWSEGQGYEQYF
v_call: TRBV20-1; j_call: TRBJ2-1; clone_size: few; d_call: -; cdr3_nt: TGCAGTGCCCAGAGGGGGGGCGCTGAGCAGTTCTTC; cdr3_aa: CSAQRGGAEQFF
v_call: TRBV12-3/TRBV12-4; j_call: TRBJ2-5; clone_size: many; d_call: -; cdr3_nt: TGTGCCAGCAGTTTGAGAGAGACCCAGTACTTC; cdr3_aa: CASSLRETQYF
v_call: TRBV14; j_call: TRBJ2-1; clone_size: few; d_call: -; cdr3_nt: TGTGCCAGCAGCCAAGGGCATTTCAGCTCCTACAATGAGCAGTTCTTC; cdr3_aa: CASSQGHFSSYNEQFF
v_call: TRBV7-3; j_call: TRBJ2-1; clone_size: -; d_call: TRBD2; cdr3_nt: TGTGCCAGCAGCTTAACGGGGGAGGGAGGGAATGAGCAGTTCTTC; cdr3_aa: CASSLTGEGGNEQFF
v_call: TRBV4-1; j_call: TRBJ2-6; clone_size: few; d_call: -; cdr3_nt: TGCGCCAGCAGCAGTGTAATTAGGAAACAGGTGACTTCTGGGGCCAACGTCCTGACTTTC; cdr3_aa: CASSSVIRKQVTSGANVLTF
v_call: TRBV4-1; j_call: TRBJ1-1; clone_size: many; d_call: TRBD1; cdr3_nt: TGCGCCAGCAGCCATAGGACAGGGGGCGGATATACTGAAGCTTTCTTT; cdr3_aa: CASSHRTGGGYTEAFF
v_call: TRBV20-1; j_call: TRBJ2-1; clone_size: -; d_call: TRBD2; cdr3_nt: TGCAGTGCTAGAGATGGAATTACTAGCGGTTACAATGAGCAGTTCTTC; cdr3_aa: CSARDGITSGYNEQFF
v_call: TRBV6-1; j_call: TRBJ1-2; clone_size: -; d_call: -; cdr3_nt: TGTGCCAGCAGTGAAAAGGGGGAGCGGCGAAGCTACACCTTC; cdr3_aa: CASSEKGERRSYTF
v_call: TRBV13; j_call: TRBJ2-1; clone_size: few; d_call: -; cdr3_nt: TGTGCCAGCAGCCCCCCTGCCGATGAGCAGTTCTTC; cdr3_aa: CASSPPADEQFF
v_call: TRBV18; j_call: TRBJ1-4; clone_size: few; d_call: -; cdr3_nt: TGTGCCAGCTCACCACCGGCAGTGAATGAAAAACTGTTTTTT; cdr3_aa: CASSPPAVNEKLFF
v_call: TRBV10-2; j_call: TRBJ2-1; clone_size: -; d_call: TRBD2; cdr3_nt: TGCGCCAGCAGTGAGTCGTCCTTGCGGGAGTACCACAATGAGCAGTTCTTC; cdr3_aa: CASSESSLREYHNEQFF
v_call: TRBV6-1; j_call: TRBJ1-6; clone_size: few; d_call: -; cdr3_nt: TGTGCCAGCAGTGAAGCAATTCAGTCACCCCTCCACTTT; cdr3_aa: CASSEAIQSPLHF
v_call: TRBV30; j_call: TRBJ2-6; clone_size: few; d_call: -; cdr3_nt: TGTGCCTGGAGTGCGGTTACCGGTGGGGCCAACGTCCTGACTTTC; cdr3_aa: CAWSAVTGGANVLTF
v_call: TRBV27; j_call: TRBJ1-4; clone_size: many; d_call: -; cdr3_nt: TGTGCCAGCAGTCTCTCATGGAGTGTGGGTGAAAAACTGTTTTTT; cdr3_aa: CASSLSWSVGEKLFF
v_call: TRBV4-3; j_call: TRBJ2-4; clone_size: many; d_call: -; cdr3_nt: TGCGCCAGCAGCCAAGTGGGCCCCGGAGTCGGAAACATTCAGTACTTC; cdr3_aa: CASSQVGPGVGNIQYF
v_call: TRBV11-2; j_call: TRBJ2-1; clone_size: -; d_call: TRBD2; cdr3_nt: TGTGCCAGCAGCACCACTAGCGGGAGGGCGGGCTCCTACAATGAGCAGTTCTTC; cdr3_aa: CASSTTSGRAGSYNEQFF
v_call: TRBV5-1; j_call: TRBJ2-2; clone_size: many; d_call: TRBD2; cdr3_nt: TGCGCCAGCAGCTTGGCCGGGACTAGCGGCACCGGGGAGCTGTTTTTT; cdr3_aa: CASSLAGTSGTGELFF
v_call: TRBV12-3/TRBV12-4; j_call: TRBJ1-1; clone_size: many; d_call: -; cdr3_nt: TGTGCCAGCAGTTTAGTTCCAGGGTTGAGCACTGAAGCTTTCTTT; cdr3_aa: CASSLVPGLSTEAFF
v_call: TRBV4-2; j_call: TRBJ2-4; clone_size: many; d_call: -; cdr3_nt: TGTGCCAGCAGCCAAGCCGTCAGCAGGGCTAACATTCAGTACTTC; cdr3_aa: CASSQAVSRANIQYF
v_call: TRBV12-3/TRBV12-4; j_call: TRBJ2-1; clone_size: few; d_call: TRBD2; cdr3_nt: TGTGCCAGCAGTTTATGGGGAGCGGGAGACAATGAGCAGTTCTTC; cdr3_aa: CASSLWGAGDNEQFF
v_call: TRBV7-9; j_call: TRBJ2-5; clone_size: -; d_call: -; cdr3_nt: TGTGCCAGCAGATTTGCAAAAGAGACCCAGTACTTC; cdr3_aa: CASRFAKETQYF
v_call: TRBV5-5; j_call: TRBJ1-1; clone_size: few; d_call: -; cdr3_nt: TGTGCCAGCAGCTTGGGGCCCAGGCTCAGGAACACTGAAGCTTTCTTT; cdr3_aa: CASSLGPRLRNTEAFF
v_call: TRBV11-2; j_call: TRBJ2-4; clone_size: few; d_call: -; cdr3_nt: TGTGCCAGCACCCGTCCAGCGGGAAACATTCAGTACTTC; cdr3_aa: CASTRPAGNIQYF
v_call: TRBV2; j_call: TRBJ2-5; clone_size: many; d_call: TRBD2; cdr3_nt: TGTGCCAGCAGTGAAACCGGGACTACTGGCGGGCAAGAGACCCAGTACTTC; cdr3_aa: CASSETGTTGGQETQYF
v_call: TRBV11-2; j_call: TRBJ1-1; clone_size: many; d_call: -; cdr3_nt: TGTGCCACCAAACCGGGGGGATTCTCTGAAGCTTTCTTT; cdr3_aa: CATKPGGFSEAFF
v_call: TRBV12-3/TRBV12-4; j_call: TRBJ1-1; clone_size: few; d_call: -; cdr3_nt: TGTGCCAGCAGGCCAAGCTCTCGGAACACTGAAGCTTTCTTT; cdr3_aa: CASRPSSRNTEAFF
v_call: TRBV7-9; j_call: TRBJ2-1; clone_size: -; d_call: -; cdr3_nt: TGTGCCAGCAGCTGGAAGAGGACCGGCTACAATGAGCAGTTCTTC; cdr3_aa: CASSWKRTGYNEQFF
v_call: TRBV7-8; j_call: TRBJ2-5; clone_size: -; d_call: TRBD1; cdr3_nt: TGTGCCAGCAGCCCCGGGACAGCCGTTAACCTAGGGACCCAGTACTTC; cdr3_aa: CASSPGTAVNLGTQYF
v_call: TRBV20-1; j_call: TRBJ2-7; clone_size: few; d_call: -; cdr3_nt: TGCAGTGCTTCCCCTCGGTCCGCTTACGAGCAGTACTTC; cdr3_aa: CSASPRSAYEQYF
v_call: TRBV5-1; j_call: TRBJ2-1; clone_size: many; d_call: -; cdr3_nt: TGCGCCAGCAGCGGTAACCGGGAGTCCTGGGATGAGCAGTTCTTC; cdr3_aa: CASSGNRESWDEQFF
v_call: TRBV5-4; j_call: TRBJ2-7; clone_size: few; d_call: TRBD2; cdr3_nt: TGTGCCAGCAGCTTGTACGCGGGAGGGCCGAGCTCCTACGAGCAGTACTTC; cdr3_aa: CASSLYAGGPSSYEQYF
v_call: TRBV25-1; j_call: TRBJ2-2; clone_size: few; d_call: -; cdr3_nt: TGTGCCAGCAGTGAATGGGCAGCCACGAACACCGGGGAGCTGTTTTTT; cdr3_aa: CASSEWAATNTGELFF